This is a list of T cell receptor beta chains from one sample in a study of T cells after yellow fever vaccination. TCRdb used MiXCR to reprocess the 5' RACE reads, holding one entry per CDR3 protein. The repertoire holds about 630,000 distinct CDR3 sequences, with roughly 12% as singletons. The specimen comprised PBMCs, sampled on the day of the yellow fever booster vaccination. These receptors were obtained from a man aged 30-40 years who received the YFV17D yellow fever vaccine. CDR3s include the opening cysteine and the closing phenylalanine or tryptophan. D genes are given only for firm matches. Clone size appears in some rows only: once, few, many, or a class for an expanded clone.

D,size,V,J,DNA,CDR3
TRBD2,few,TRBV7-9,TRBJ2-5,TGTGCCAGCACTAGCGGGACAGAGACCCAGTACTTC,CASTSGTETQYF
-,few,TRBV21-1,TRBJ2-3,TGTGCCAGCATCCAAGGAGCGACTAGCGGGACCGCCCCAGATACGCAGTATTTT,CASIQGATSGTAPDTQYF
TRBD2,few,TRBV12-3/TRBV12-4,TRBJ2-3,TGTGCCAGCAGTAAGACTAGCGGGCCATCCACAGATACGCAGTATTTT,CASSKTSGPSTDTQYF
-,-,TRBV20-1,TRBJ1-1,TGCAGTGCTAGAGAACCCTTGGGACGGAGGATGAACACTGAAGCTTTCTTT,CSAREPLGRRMNTEAFF
-,many,TRBV29-1,TRBJ2-2,TGCAGCGTTGATGTCTCCGGGGAGCTGTTTTTT,CSVDVSGELFF
-,few,TRBV29-1,TRBJ1-1,TGCAGCGTTCGGACGGACACTGAAGCTTTCTTT,CSVRTDTEAFF
-,few,TRBV3-1,TRBJ1-1,TGTGCCAGCAGCCAAGATTATATGTTTGGGCAGATGAACACTGAAGCTTTCTTT,CASSQDYMFGQMNTEAFF
-,-,TRBV7-9,TRBJ1-5,TGTGCCAGCAGCACACAGGTTAATCAGCCCCAGCATTTT,CASSTQVNQPQHF
-,few,TRBV10-3,TRBJ2-5,TGTGCCATCAGTGAGGGACTGAACCAAGAGACCCAGTACTTC,CAISEGLNQETQYF
TRBD2,few,TRBV6-5,TRBJ2-7,TGTGCCAGCAGTTACATGACTAGCGGGAGACTCGAGCAGTACTTC,CASSYMTSGRLEQYF
-,-,TRBV5-5,TRBJ1-3,TGTGCCAGCAGGCCCGGACAGCTTGGAAACACCATATATTTT,CASRPGQLGNTIYF
-,-,TRBV7-2,TRBJ2-3,TGTGCCAGCAGCGCCGCTGCGTACGGCACAGATACGCAGTATTTT,CASSAAAYGTDTQYF
-,-,TRBV6-5,TRBJ2-6,TGTGCCAGCAGTTACCGAGGGGTGGGAAGGAGATCTGGGGCCAACGTCCTGACTTTC,CASSYRGVGRRSGANVLTF
TRBD2,-,TRBV30,TRBJ2-7,TGTGCCTGGAGTGTACAACTTCTAGCGGGTTCCCACGAGCAGTACTTC,CAWSVQLLAGSHEQYF
-,few,TRBV30,TRBJ2-1,TGTGCCTGGAGTGTGGATAGGGGGAATGAGCAGTTCTTC,CAWSVDRGNEQFF
-,-,TRBV6-1,TRBJ1-6,TGTGCCAGCAGGGGACATGATTATAATTCACCCCTCCACTTT,CASRGHDYNSPLHF
-,-,TRBV30,TRBJ2-1,TGTGCCTTCGGGACTTCCAATGAGCAGTTCTTC,CAFGTSNEQFF
-,few,TRBV30,TRBJ2-3,TGTGCCTGGAGTAAATCAAAGGTCGCGCGGGAAGGTACGCAGTATTTT,CAWSKSKVAREGTQYF
TRBD1,-,TRBV29-1,TRBJ2-1,TGCAGCTATTCCATACTCCGGGACAGGGGAAATGAGCAGTTCTTC,CSYSILRDRGNEQFF
TRBD2,few,TRBV5-6,TRBJ2-1,TGTGCCAGCAGCTCGGGACTAGCGGGAGGTTCCAGGGGGTTCTTC,CASSSGLAGGSRGFF
-,few,TRBV4-3,TRBJ2-2,TGCGCCAGCAGCCAAGATGTAGGAATTCGTACCGGGGAGCTGTTTTTT,CASSQDVGIRTGELFF
-,-,TRBV10-1,TRBJ1-2,TGCGCCAGTCTACTAGGGGCAGGACTCGATGGCTACACCTTC,CASLLGAGLDGYTF
TRBD1,many,TRBV5-1,TRBJ1-1,TGCGCCAGCAGCTTCACAGGGGAAAACACTGAAGCTTTCTTT,CASSFTGENTEAFF
-,-,TRBV7-7,TRBJ1-2,TGTGCCAGCAGCGGAGGGGGGGTTATCTTC,CASSGGGVIF
TRBD2,-,TRBV7-8,TRBJ2-7,TGTGCCAGCAGCCGGACTAGCGGGTTTCCCGAGCAGTACTTC,CASSRTSGFPEQYF
-,many,TRBV7-8,TRBJ2-7,TGTGCCAGCAGCCAAGAGGTTGGTCAGAGAGAAGTCTACTTC,CASSQEVGQREVYF
TRBD2,few,TRBV7-2,TRBJ2-7,TGTGCCAGCAGCTTAAGGCGGGAGGATGTCCGTTATGAGCAGTACTTC,CASSLRREDVRYEQYF
-,-,TRBV11-2,TRBJ2-7,TGTGCCAGCAGCTTAGGGTCGTTAAGGGGCAGTTACGAGCAGTACTTC,CASSLGSLRGSYEQYF
-,-,TRBV7-2,TRBJ1-1,TGTGCCAGCAGCTTAGGTTCAGGGAAGGGCACTGAAGCTTTCTTT,CASSLGSGKGTEAFF
-,-,TRBV7-9,TRBJ1-2,TGTGCCAGCAGCTTAGCGATAGGGACAACAAATAACTATGGCTACACCTTC,CASSLAIGTTNNYGYTF
-,few,TRBV7-2,TRBJ2-7,TGTGCCAGCAACCGACTAGGGGCCTACGAGCAGTACTTC,CASNRLGAYEQYF
-,-,TRBV20-1,TRBJ1-4,TGCAGTGCTAGGGGCCTGGATGAAAAACTGTTTTTT,CSARGLDEKLFF
TRBD2,-,TRBV6-2/TRBV6-3,TRBJ2-7,TGTGCCAGCAGTTACCCCTCTGGGAGGGTGAAGCACGAGCAGTACTTC,CASSYPSGRVKHEQYF
TRBD2,-,TRBV5-6,TRBJ2-1,TGTGCCAGCAGGGACTGGCGGGAGTTCTACAATGAGCAGTTCTTC,CASRDWREFYNEQFF
-,-,TRBV29-1,TRBJ2-2,TGCAGTGCGAAAACGTCGCTAAGCACCGGGGAGCTGTTTTTT,CSAKTSLSTGELFF
TRBD2,many,TRBV7-3,TRBJ2-1,TGTGCCAGCAGCCGAAGGACTAGCCCCCCATACAATGAGCAGTTCTTC,CASSRRTSPPYNEQFF
-,few,TRBV11-2,TRBJ2-5,TGTGCCAGCAGCCGCGGGTCTAGCGAGGGGACCCAGTACTTC,CASSRGSSEGTQYF
-,-,TRBV20-1,TRBJ2-7,TGCAGTGCTCATTTAAGCGGACGGGCCTACGAGCAGTACTTC,CSAHLSGRAYEQYF
-,many,TRBV4-3,TRBJ2-7,TGCGCCAGCAGCCAAGAAGGCCCTAGGGGGGCCTACGAGCAGTACTTC,CASSQEGPRGAYEQYF
-,many,TRBV6-2/TRBV6-3,TRBJ2-7,TGTGCCAGCAGCCAGCGGCTCGCGGGGGAGCAGTACTTC,CASSQRLAGEQYF
TRBD1,few,TRBV20-1,TRBJ2-7,TGCAGTGCTAGTAGGACAGGGGCCTACGAGCAGTACTTC,CSASRTGAYEQYF
-,-,TRBV24-1,TRBJ1-4,TGTGCCACTCAGTCAGCAGGAACTAATGAAAAACTGTTTTTT,CATQSAGTNEKLFF
-,-,TRBV7-2,TRBJ1-6,TGTGCCAGCAGCCCCTCCTACTATAATTCACCCCTCCACTTT,CASSPSYYNSPLHF
TRBD2,-,TRBV20-1,TRBJ2-1,TGCAGTGCTAGAGATATACTAGCGGGAAGGAATGAGCAGTTCTTC,CSARDILAGRNEQFF
-,-,TRBV18,TRBJ1-5,TGTGCCAGCCAGGTCAATAGCAATCAGCCCCAGCATTTT,CASQVNSNQPQHF